This is a list of T cell receptor beta chains from one sample in a study of T cell responses to AZD1222 COVID-19 vaccine. Assay: immunoSEQ multiplex PCR; the TCRdb copy retains only in-frame clones and omits some. There are under 150,000 clones in the sample; about nine tenths occur only once, and approximately 2.4% lies in the top ten. The sample here was peripheral blood, taken on day 0 of AZD1222 vaccination. These receptors all stem from an adult in good health. CDR3s include the opening cysteine and the closing phenylalanine or tryptophan. The D gene is left open where the match is weak. Expanded clones get a size class; other rows say once, few or many, or leave the size out.

j_call d_call clone_size v_call cdr3_aa cdr3_nt
TRBJ2-1 TRBD2 . TRBV6-4 CASSLGTSGGNNEQFF TGTGCCAGCAGTCTCGGGACTAGCGGGGGAAACAATGAGCAGTTCTTC
TRBJ1-2 TRBD1 . TRBV5-6 CASSLGRGQAYGYTF TGTGCCAGCAGCTTGGGAAGGGGACAGGCCTATGGCTACACCTTC
TRBJ2-1 TRBD2 . TRBV5-6 CASTRGGRDNEQFF TGTGCCAGCACCCGGGGGGGCCGGGACAATGAGCAGTTCTTC
TRBJ2-7 TRBD2 . TRBV19 CASSILAGPYEQYF TGTGCCAGTAGTATCCTAGCGGGGCCCTACGAGCAGTACTTC
TRBJ2-7 TRBD2 . TRBV15 CATSRGGGRGYEQYF TGTGCCACCAGCAGAGGGGGCGGGAGAGGGTACGAGCAGTACTTC
TRBJ2-1 . . TRBV9 CASSAAPNSYNEQFF TGTGCCAGCAGCGCCGCACCTAACTCCTACAATGAGCAGTTCTTC
TRBJ2-5 . . TRBV28 CASSWAQLETQYF TGTGCCAGCAGTTGGGCCCAGTTAGAGACCCAGTACTTC
TRBJ1-5 . . TRBV2 CASSGRGPQHF TGTGCCAGCAGTGGGCGAGGGCCCCAGCATTTT
TRBJ1-4 . . TRBV27 CASSLSGPRALGEKLFF TGTGCCAGCAGTTTAAGTGGCCCCAGGGCCCTGGGTGAAAAACTGTTTTTT
TRBJ2-7 . . TRBV6-1 CASSEVWGREQYF TGTGCCAGCAGTGAAGTTTGGGGGAGGGAGCAGTACTTC
TRBJ2-1 . . TRBV2 CASSPPGRRQFF TGTGCCAGCAGTCCCCCGGGACGCCGTCAGTTCTTC
TRBJ2-5 . . TRBV5-1 CASNPGAGETQYF TGCGCCAGCAATCCGGGAGCTGGGGAGACCCAGTACTTC
TRBJ1-3 . . TRBV5-1 CASSVIGPRFGNTIYF TGCGCCAGCAGCGTCATAGGGCCCCGGTTCGGAAACACCATATATTTT
TRBJ2-2 . . TRBV6-5 CASSLDLNTGELFF TGTGCCAGCAGCCTAGACCTGAACACCGGGGAGCTGTTTTTT
TRBJ2-1 TRBD2 . TRBV9 CASSVGSGTNDNEQFF TGTGCCAGCAGCGTAGGCTCCGGGACTAACGACAATGAGCAGTTCTTC
TRBJ2-3 TRBD2 few TRBV9 CASSPTSGLSTDTQYF TGTGCCAGCAGCCCGACTAGCGGCCTTAGCACAGATACGCAGTATTTT
TRBJ1-2 TRBD1 . TRBV28 CASSPGGGNYGYTF TGTGCCAGCAGTCCAGGGGGCGGTAACTATGGCTACACCTTC
TRBJ2-2 . . TRBV19 CASSARLRRQDTGELFF TGTGCCAGTAGTGCCCGATTGCGGAGGCAAGACACCGGGGAGCTGTTTTTT
TRBJ1-4 TRBD1 . TRBV6-5 CASTKQGMGEKLFF TGTGCCAGCACTAAACAGGGGATGGGTGAAAAACTGTTTTTT
TRBJ2-7 . . TRBV27 CASSLGRGGGTDYEQYF TGTGCCAGCAGTTTGGGGCGGGGTGGCGGGACGGACTACGAGCAGTACTTC
TRBJ1-2 . once TRBV11-1 CASSSARGDYGYTF TGTGCCAGCAGCTCCGCCAGGGGAGACTATGGCTACACCTTC
TRBJ2-1 TRBD1 . TRBV24-1 CATSTDRGPYNEQFF TGTGCCACCAGCACTGACAGGGGGCCCTACAATGAGCAGTTCTTC
TRBJ2-1 . . TRBV4-2 CASSQDGGLRSSYNEQFF TGTGCCAGCAGCCAAGATGGGGGGCTCCGGAGCTCCTACAATGAGCAGTTCTTC
TRBJ2-5 . . TRBV24-1 CATSAHIEGTQYF TGTGCCACCAGTGCGCATATTGAGGGGACCCAGTACTTC
TRBJ2-5 . . TRBV15 CATSRGELRTQYF TGTGCCACCAGCCGAGGAGAACTAAGGACCCAGTACTTC
TRBJ2-6 . few TRBV6-2/TRBV6-3 CASSQGRSGANVLTF TGTGCCAGCAGCCAGGGACGCTCTGGGGCCAACGTCCTGACTTTC
TRBJ2-1 . . TRBV27 CASSLRASTIKDSYNEQFF TGTGCCAGCAGTTTGAGGGCTAGTACTATTAAGGACTCCTACAATGAGCAGTTCTTC
TRBJ2-5 . . TRBV6-5 CASRQSWAEETQYF TGTGCCAGCAGACAATCTTGGGCAGAAGAGACCCAGTACTTC
TRBJ1-5 . . TRBV18 CASSPDPTQPQHF TGTGCCAGCTCACCAGACCCGACCCAGCCCCAGCATTTT
TRBJ1-5 TRBD1 . TRBV19 CASSPRKGTGDNQPQHF TGTGCCAGTAGTCCCCGGAAAGGGACAGGGGACAATCAGCCCCAGCATTTT
TRBJ1-4 . . TRBV7-2 CASSFSLNEKLFF TGTGCCAGCAGCTTTTCCCTGAATGAAAAACTGTTTTTT
TRBJ2-3 . . TRBV7-9 CASSFTESRDTQYF TGTGCCAGCAGCTTCACGGAATCGAGAGATACGCAGTATTTT
TRBJ2-7 TRBD2 . TRBV6-6 CASSYNPGGYEQYF TGTGCCAGCAGTTACAACCCGGGGGGGTACGAGCAGTACTTC
TRBJ2-1 TRBD1 . TRBV3-1/TRBV3-2 CASRSLVGQGNNEQFF TGTGCCAGCAGGAGTCTTGTGGGACAGGGAAACAATGAGCAGTTCTTC
TRBJ1-3 . . TRBV3-1/TRBV3-2 CASSQGTGNTIYF TGTGCCAGCAGCCAAGGGACTGGAAACACCATATATTTT
TRBJ2-6 . . TRBV27 CASSLGLSGANVLTF TGTGCCAGCAGTCTCGGACTCTCTGGGGCCAACGTCCTGACTTTC
TRBJ2-1 . . TRBV19 CASSIGLPNEQFF TGTGCCAGTAGTATAGGTCTCCCGAATGAGCAGTTCTTC
TRBJ2-3 TRBD2 . TRBV2 CASTRAGATDTQYF TGTGCCAGCACACGAGCGGGAGCCACAGATACGCAGTATTTT
TRBJ1-2 . . TRBV28 CASSLAGPGNYGYTF TGTGCCAGCAGCCTGGCAGGGCCTGGGAACTATGGCTACACCTTC
TRBJ2-2 TRBD2 . TRBV28 CASRSLAGATGELFF TGTGCCAGCAGGTCACTAGCGGGAGCTACCGGGGAGCTGTTTTTT
TRBJ2-5 TRBD1 few TRBV19 CASSPRDRGETQYF TGTGCCAGTAGTCCCCGGGACAGGGGAGAGACCCAGTACTTC
TRBJ1-1 . . TRBV5-6 CASSLAGAASGTEAFF TGTGCCAGCAGCTTGGCCGGGGCAGCATCAGGGACTGAAGCTTTCTTT
TRBJ1-4 . . TRBV25-1 CASSFQSNEKLFF TGTGCCAGCAGTTTCCAGTCTAATGAAAAACTGTTTTTT